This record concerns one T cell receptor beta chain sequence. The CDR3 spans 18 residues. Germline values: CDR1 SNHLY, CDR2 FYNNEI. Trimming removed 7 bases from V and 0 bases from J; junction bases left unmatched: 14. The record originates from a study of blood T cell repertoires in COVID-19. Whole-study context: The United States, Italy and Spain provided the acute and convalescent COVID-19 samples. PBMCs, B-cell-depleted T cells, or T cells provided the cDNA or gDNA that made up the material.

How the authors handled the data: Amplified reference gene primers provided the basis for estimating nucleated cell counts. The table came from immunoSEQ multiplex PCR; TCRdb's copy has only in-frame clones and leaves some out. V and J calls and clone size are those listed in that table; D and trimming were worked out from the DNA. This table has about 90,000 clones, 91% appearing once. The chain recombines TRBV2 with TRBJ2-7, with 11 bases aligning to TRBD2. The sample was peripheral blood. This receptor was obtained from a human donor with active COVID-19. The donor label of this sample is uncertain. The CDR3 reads CASNEGLAAFVRSYEQYF. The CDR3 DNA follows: TGTGCCAGCAACGAGGGACTAGCGGCGTTCGTTCGCTCCTACGAGCAGTACTTC.